Listed here is a single T cell receptor beta chain. Trimming took off 9 bases at V and 4 bases at J, with 14 bases between the two ends. This CDR3 has 13 amino acids. Germline V lookup: CDR1 KGHDR, CDR2 SFDVKD. This entry is derived from a study of blood T cell repertoires in COVID-19. About the research overall: Collection of acute and convalescent COVID-19 samples took place in the United States, Italy and Spain.

In the original processing: How many nucleated cells were present was estimated from reference gene primer amplification. Profiled with immunoSEQ multiplex PCR; TCRdb holds only in-frame clones, not every one. V and J calls plus clone size are reproduced from that table; the DNA served to infer D and trimming. The data show about 110,000 clones, around 89% seen once. What was sequenced was peripheral blood. V usage is TRBV24-1 and J usage is TRBJ1-1; TRBD1 is a possible D gene (6 bases). The sequence derives from a man aged 45-65 years with active or convalescent COVID-19. CDR3 DNA: TGTGCCACCTCACAGGGTTCCGGCACTGAAGCTTTCTTT. It translates to CATSQGSGTEAFF.